This record looks at one T cell receptor (beta chain) sequence and its context. The sample comes from a study of blood T cell repertoires in COVID-19. On the study more broadly: Both acute and convalescent COVID-19 samples were obtained from the United States, Italy and Spain.

Original handling: From reference gene primer amplification, estimates of nucleated cell counts were derived. Measured with immunoSEQ multiplex PCR; TCRdb has only the in-frame clones, and not every one. That table furnishes V, J and clone size, whereas the DNA furnished D and trimming. Among approximately 300,000 clones listed, about 89% were seen once. Trimming left V 0 bases short and J 7 bases short, with 18 bases between. The CDR3 has 16 residues. Membership in each cohort depended on participant-reported clinical history. Recovered status applied to Cohort 3 donors who had two consecutive negative PCRs. It also applied to those with clearance or with symptom resolution.

The source is a woman younger than 45 who had recovered from COVID-19. The specimen sequenced was PBMCs or T cells enriched from blood (not recorded which). The chain combines TRBV23-1 with TRBJ2-5; maybe TRBD2 (6 bases). TRBV23-1 is given ORF status, its function remaining uncertain. CDR3 sequence (DNA): TGCGCCAGCAGTCAATCGAAACTACCCGGGGGTGGGACCCAGTACTTC. Translating gives CASSQSKLPGGGTQYF.